Each of the 16 T cell receptor beta chains below was sequenced from the same sample in a study of T cell repertoires in cytomegalovirus infection. The antigens for these receptors are not known. One entry per CDR3 protein results from TCRdb running MiXCR on the reads. The top ten clones hold roughly 13% of a sample with approximately 730,000 distinct CDR3 sequences, approximately 32% of them seen once. Sequenced here: cultured CD8+ T cells from PBMCs, sampled from culture after CMV antigen stimulation. The receptors were sampled from a human donor in good health (CMV status not recorded). Some clones in this sample may be carry-over from other donors' samples.

The rearrangement links TRBV4-2 to TRBJ2-4; D is unresolved. This CDR3 is built from 15 residues. Per germline, CDR1 LGHNA and CDR2 YNFKEQ. Trimming pared 0 bases from V and 6 bases from J, leaving 12 bases between. CDR3: CASSQDLGFGNIQYF. The CDR3, as DNA: TGTGCCAGCAGCCAAGATTTGGGCTTTGGAAACATTCAGTACTTC.

This clonotype was seen at least ten times. The chain carries TRBV7-2 and TRBJ1-2, with D possibly being TRBD1 (5 bases). The CDR3 consists of 14 residues. Germline V lookup: CDR1 SGHTA, CDR2 FQGNSA. Trimming removed 1 base at V and 4 bases at J, with 10 bases between. The CDR3 nucleotides are TGTGCCAGCAGCTTAGGACAGCTAACCTATGGCTACACCTTC. This gives the protein CASSLGQLTYGYTF.

The CDR3 region has the DNA TGTGCCAGCAGCCCTGATCGGACAGGGGTTGTGTCACCCCTCCACTTT. Residues: CASSPDRTGVVSPLHF. The chain uses TRBV5-6 and TRBJ1-6, with TRBD1 matching 9 bases. J gave up 10 bases and V 4 bases, and 12 bases lay outside the gene matches. This CDR3 is built from 16 residues. Germline loops: CDR1 SGHDT, CDR2 YYEEEE.

The gene calls are TRBV5-6 and TRBJ2-5, with D hard to call. The CDR3 covers 13 residues. CDR1 and CDR2 (germline): SGHDT, YYEEEE. V lost 0 bases, J lost 4 bases, and 7 bases lay in between. This chain's CDR3 is CASSLVTGETQYF. CDR3 DNA: TGTGCCAGCAGCTTGGTGACGGGAGAGACCCAGTACTTC. Full variable domain (missing parts from reference TRBV5-6 and TRBJ2-5): DAGVTQSPTHLIKTRGQQVTLRCSPKSGHDTVSWYQQALGQGPQFIFQYYEEEERQRGNFPDRFSGHQFPNYSSELNVNALLLGDSALYLCASSLVTGETQYFGPGTRLLVL.

This clonotype was counted once. This sequence joins TRBV3-1 and TRBJ2-7, with 9 bases identical to TRBD1. The CDR3 runs to 16 residues. With 7 bases clipped from V and 2 bases from J, the junction kept 12 bases outside the gene matches. Germline CDR1 LGHDT, CDR2 YNNKEL (reference sequence). This CDR3 is CASTGTRDRDPYEQYF. CDR3 nucleotides: TGTGCCAGCACCGGAACACGGGACAGGGACCCCTACGAGCAGTACTTC.

This clonotype came up many times. This chain links TRBV7-9 with TRBJ1-4; D ambiguous. The germline gives CDR1 SEHNR, CDR2 FQNEAQ (reference sequence). The CDR3 contains 14 residues. V was trimmed by 8 bases and J by 2 bases, leaving 12 bases between them. The CDR3, as DNA: TGTGCCAGCCATGTCCCGGACACTAATGAAAAACTGTTTTTT. Its protein product is CASHVPDTNEKLFF.

This clonotype showed up just a few times. The chain combines TRBV7-9 with TRBJ2-7; no firm D call. V was cut by 2 bases and J by 6 bases, with 11 bases left in between. The CDR3 consists of 13 residues. Germline values: CDR1 SEHNR, CDR2 FQNEAQ (reference sequence). The CDR3 loop reads CASSLYGGPEQYF. The CDR3 DNA follows: TGTGCCAGCAGCTTATATGGCGGCCCCGAGCAGTACTTC.

The table lists this clonotype with many counts. The V and J genes are TRBV7-9 and TRBJ1-2; unclear D gene. The CDR3 covers 16 residues. Germline lookup yields CDR1 SEHNR and CDR2 FQNEAQ (reference sequence). V was cut by 3 bases and J by 2 bases, with 16 bases left in between. The CDR3 sequence: CASSFALTDLNYGYTF. The CDR3 DNA follows: TGTGCCAGCAGCTTCGCTTTAACAGACCTGAACTATGGCTACACCTTC. Combining the CDR3 with reference TRBV7-9 and TRBJ1-2 gives the whole variable domain DTGVSQNPRHKITKRGQNVTFRCDPISEHNRLYWYRQTLGQGPEFLTYFQNEAQLEKSRLLSDRFSAERPKGSFSTLEIQRTEQGDSAMYLCASSFALTDLNYGYTFGSGTRLTVV.

This clonotype occurred a few times. The rearrangement joins TRBV6-6 to TRBJ2-7; weak D call: TRBD1 (5 bases). Germline CDR1 reads MNHNY; CDR2 reads SVGAGI (reference sequence). Trimming stripped 8 bases from V and 1 base from J, with 12 bases between. The CDR3 contains 13 residues. The CDR3 loop reads CASADGQSYEQYF. Here the CDR3 DNA reads TGTGCCAGCGCGGACGGACAATCCTACGAGCAGTACTTC.

Comment on this clonotype: The junction departs from germline at one end; a sequencing error may be responsible. V gene TRBV2 combines with J gene TRBJ1-2; D gene uncertain. This CDR3 comprises 14 residues. In germline, CDR1 is SNHLY, CDR2 FYNNEI. The CDR3 is CASSAGVANYVYTF. The CDR3 DNA reads TGTGCCAGCAGCGCCGGGGTTGCTAACTATGTCTACACCTTC.

This clonotype appeared many times. The chain employs TRBV7-6 and TRBJ1-4, with a possible D match to TRBD1 (5 bases). Between the trimmed V and J ends, which lost 1 base and 1 base, there was a span of 28 bases. The CDR3 runs to 22 residues. Germline V gene data show CDR1 as SGHVS and CDR2 as FNYEAQ. In nucleotides, the CDR3 is TGTGCCAGCAGCTTAGAGGACTTCGGTACGGGCAGGGTAGAAGAAACTAATGAAAAACTGTTTTTT. Encoded protein: CASSLEDFGTGRVEETNEKLFF.

The V and J genes are TRBV7-6 and TRBJ2-2; no clear D gene. In germline, CDR1 is SGHVS, CDR2 FNYEAQ. This CDR3 region has 15 residues. V was shortened by 0 bases and J by 0 bases, with 5 bases between the two germline ends. In DNA form, the CDR3 reads TGTGCCAGCAGCTTAGCAGACTCGAACACCGGGGAGCTGTTTTTT. Its translation is CASSLADSNTGELFF. The full variable domain, completed using reference TRBV7-6 and TRBJ2-2, is GAGVSQSPRYKVTKRGQDVALRCDPISGHVSLYWYRQALGQGPEFLTYFNYEAQQDKSGLPNDRFSAERPEGSISTLTIQRTEQRDSAMYRCASSLADSNTGELFFGEGSRLTVL.

The chain recombines TRBV4-1 with TRBJ2-1; 12 bases fit TRBD2. Germline values: CDR1 MGHRA, CDR2 YSYEKL. The CDR3 covers 16 residues. The V segment lost 1 base and the J segment 9 bases; nucleotides outside the gene matches: 7. The CDR3 coding sequence is TGCGCCAGCAGCCAAGCCTGGGGACTAGCGGGTTTTGAGCAGTTCTTC. Its translation: CASSQAWGLAGFEQFF.

The CDR3: CASSFHSVASGGRNEQFF. In DNA, the CDR3 is TGTGCCAGCAGTTTTCACTCGGTGGCTAGCGGGGGGCGAAATGAGCAGTTCTTC. The chain has TRBV27 and TRBJ2-1, with 11 bases matching TRBD2. Germline CDR1 and CDR2: MNHEY and SMNVEV (reference sequence). CDR3 length equals 18 residues. J gave up 7 bases and V 3 bases, and 14 bases lay outside the gene matches.

This CDR3 is CASTLGGIGGEKLFF. In nucleotides, the CDR3 is TGTGCCAGCACCCTTGGGGGGATAGGTGGTGAAAAACTGTTTTTT. The V gene is TRBV19, the J gene TRBJ1-4, with a tentative D call TRBD1 (5 bases). Per germline, CDR1 LNHDA and CDR2 SQIVND (reference sequence). The CDR3 is made up of 15 amino acids. With 9 bases removed from V and 7 bases from J, the gap between germline ends came to 21 bases.

This clonotype has just a few counts. This chain connects TRBV15 to TRBJ2-1; TRBD2 matches at 7 bases. The CDR3 loop spans 14 amino acids. CDR1 and CDR2 from the germline V gene are LNHNV and YYDKDF (reference sequence). V dropped 8 bases and J dropped 3; count of bases not matched to a gene: 7. The CDR3 coding sequence is TGTGCCACCCGATATTGGGGGGGCTACAATGAGCAGTTCTTC. This gives the protein CATRYWGGYNEQFF.